This T cell receptor beta chain is drawn from a study of cytomegalovirus exposure and HLA in healthy donors. In the PCR, 60 Vbeta and 13 Jbeta primers were used. The data were produced by immunoSEQ multiplex PCR, yet TCRdb's version contains in-frame clones alone and is incomplete. The sample shows about 93,000 clones, roughly 75% of them seen only once. Between the trimmed V and J ends, which lost 0 bases and 1 base, there was a span of 8 bases. The CDR3 runs 15 residues. CDR1 SGHDT and CDR2 YYEEEE come from the germline V gene. The sequence came from a man aged 25 to 40 in good health and CMV-seronegative. The material sequenced was PBMCs. The chain couples TRBV5-6 to TRBJ2-4; weak D call: TRBD1 (6 bases). CDR3 nucleotides: TGTGCCAGCAGCTTGGGGCAGGGGGCCAAAAACATTCAGTACTTC. Its protein is CASSLGQGAKNIQYF.